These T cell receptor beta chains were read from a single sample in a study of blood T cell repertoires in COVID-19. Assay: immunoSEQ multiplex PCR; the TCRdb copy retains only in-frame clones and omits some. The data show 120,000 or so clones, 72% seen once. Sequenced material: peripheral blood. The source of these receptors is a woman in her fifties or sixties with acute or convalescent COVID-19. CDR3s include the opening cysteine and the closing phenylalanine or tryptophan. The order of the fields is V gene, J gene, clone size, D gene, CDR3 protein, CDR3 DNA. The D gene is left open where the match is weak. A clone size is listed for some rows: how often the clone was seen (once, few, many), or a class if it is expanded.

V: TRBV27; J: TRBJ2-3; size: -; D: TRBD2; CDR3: CASTLAGGFTDTQYF; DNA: TGTGCCAGCACCCTCGCGGGGGGCTTCACAGATACGCAGTATTTT
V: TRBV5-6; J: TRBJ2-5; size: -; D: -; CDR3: CASSLTLAETQYF; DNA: TGTGCCAGCAGCTTAACCCTAGCGGAGACCCAGTACTTC
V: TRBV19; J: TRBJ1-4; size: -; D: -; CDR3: CASSIQGTLHEKLFF; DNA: TGTGCCAGTAGTATCCAGGGGACACTCCATGAAAAACTGTTTTTT
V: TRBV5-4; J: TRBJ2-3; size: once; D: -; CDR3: CASSGRGSRDTQYF; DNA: TGTGCCAGCAGCGGCAGGGGTTCGAGAGATACGCAGTATTTT
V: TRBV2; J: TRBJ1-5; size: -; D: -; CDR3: CASSRDTSNQPQHF; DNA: TGTGCCAGTAGCCGGGACACATCCAATCAGCCCCAGCATTTT
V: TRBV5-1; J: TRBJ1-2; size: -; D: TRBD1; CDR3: CASSLGEQGAYGYTF; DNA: TGCGCCAGCAGCTTGGGAGAGCAGGGGGCCTATGGCTACACCTTC
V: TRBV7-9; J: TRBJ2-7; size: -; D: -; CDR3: CASSLAPGTRYF; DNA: TGTGCCAGCAGCTTAGCTCCCGGGACACGGTACTTC
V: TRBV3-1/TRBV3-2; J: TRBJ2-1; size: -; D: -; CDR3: CASMLAPGNEQFF; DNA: TGTGCCAGCATGCTAGCTCCGGGGAATGAGCAGTTCTTC
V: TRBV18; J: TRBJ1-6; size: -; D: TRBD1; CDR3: CASSPQGQGSSPLHF; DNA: TGTGCCAGCTCACCACAGGGACAGGGAAGTTCACCCCTCCACTTT
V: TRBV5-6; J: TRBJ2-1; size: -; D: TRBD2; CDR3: CASSMPSGVPFF; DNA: TGTGCCAGCAGCATGCCTAGCGGGGTTCCGTTCTTC
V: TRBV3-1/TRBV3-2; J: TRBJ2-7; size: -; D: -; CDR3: CASSHWKGTLLVHEQYF; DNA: TGTGCCAGCAGCCATTGGAAAGGGACACTCCTAGTCCACGAGCAGTACTTC
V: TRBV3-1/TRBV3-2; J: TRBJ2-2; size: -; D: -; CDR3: CASSQLRGAGELFF; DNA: TGTGCCAGCAGCCAACTCAGGGGTGCCGGGGAGCTGTTTTTT
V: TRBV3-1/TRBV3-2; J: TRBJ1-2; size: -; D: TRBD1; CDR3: CASSRGTGEYGYTF; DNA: TGTGCCAGCAGTCGAGGGACAGGGGAATATGGCTACACCTTC
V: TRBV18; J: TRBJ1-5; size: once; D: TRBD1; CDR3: CASSQDRADYSNQPQHF; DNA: TGTGCCAGCTCTCAGGACAGGGCGGACTATAGCAATCAGCCCCAGCATTTT
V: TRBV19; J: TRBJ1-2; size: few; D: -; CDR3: CASSMTDYGYTF; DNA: TGTGCCAGTAGTATGACTGACTATGGCTACACCTTC
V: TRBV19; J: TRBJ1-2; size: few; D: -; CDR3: CASSMSTTGSLPHTF; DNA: TGTGCCAGTAGTATGTCGACGACAGGCTCCCTTCCTCACACCTTC
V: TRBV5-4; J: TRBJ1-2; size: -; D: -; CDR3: CASSLTNPHGYTF; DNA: TGTGCCAGCAGCTTGACCAACCCACACGGCTACACCTTC
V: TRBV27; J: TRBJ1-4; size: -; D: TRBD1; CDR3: CASRDDGTVDEKLFF; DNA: TGTGCCAGCAGGGACGACGGGACAGTCGATGAAAAACTGTTTTTT
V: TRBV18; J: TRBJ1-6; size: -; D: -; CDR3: CASSQTGMLSRSPLHF; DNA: TGTGCCAGCTCCCAAACGGGGATGCTTTCGAGATCACCCCTCCACTTT
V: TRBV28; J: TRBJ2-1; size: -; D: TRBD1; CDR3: CASRPQNRGDEQFF; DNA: TGTGCCAGCAGGCCTCAAAACAGGGGCGATGAGCAGTTCTTC
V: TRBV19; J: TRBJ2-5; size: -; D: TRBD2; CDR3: CASSADSGGGIQYF; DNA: TGTGCCAGTAGTGCAGATAGCGGGGGGGGAATCCAGTACTTC
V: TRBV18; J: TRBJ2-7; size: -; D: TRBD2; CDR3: CASSPRSGTYEQYF; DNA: TGTGCCAGCTCACCCAGAAGCGGGACCTACGAGCAGTACTTC
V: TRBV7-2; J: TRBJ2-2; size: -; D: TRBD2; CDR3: CASSLGGLANTGELFF; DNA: TGTGCCAGCAGCTTAGGCGGACTAGCGAACACCGGGGAGCTGTTTTTT
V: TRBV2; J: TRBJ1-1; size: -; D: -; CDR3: CASSVGNHRATTEAFF; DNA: TGTGCCAGCAGTGTCGGGAACCACAGGGCTACAACTGAAGCTTTCTTT
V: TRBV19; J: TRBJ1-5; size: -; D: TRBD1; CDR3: CASIGDRVQPQHF; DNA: TGTGCCAGTATCGGAGACAGGGTCCAGCCCCAGCATTTT
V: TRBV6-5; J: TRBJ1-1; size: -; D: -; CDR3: CASSSTASNTEAFF; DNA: TGTGCCAGCAGTTCGACAGCCTCGAACACTGAAGCTTTCTTT
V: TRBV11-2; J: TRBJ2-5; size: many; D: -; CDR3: CASSLDRVMGGETQYF; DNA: TGTGCCAGCAGCTTAGATCGAGTCATGGGAGGAGAGACCCAGTACTTC
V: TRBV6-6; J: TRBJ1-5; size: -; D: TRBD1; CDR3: CASSSKQGATLQPQHF; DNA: TGTGCCAGCAGTTCCAAACAGGGGGCTACGCTTCAGCCCCAGCATTTT
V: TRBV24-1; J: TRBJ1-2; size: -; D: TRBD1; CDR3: CATSDPGGGYTF; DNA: TGTGCCACCAGTGACCCAGGGGGTGGCTACACCTTC
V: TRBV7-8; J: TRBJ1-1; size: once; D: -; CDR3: CASSGREGVDTEAFF; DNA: TGTGCCAGCAGCGGACGGGAGGGTGTGGACACTGAAGCTTTCTTT
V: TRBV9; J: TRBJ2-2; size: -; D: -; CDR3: CASSALNTGELFF; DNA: TGTGCCAGCAGCGCTCTTAACACCGGGGAGCTGTTTTTT
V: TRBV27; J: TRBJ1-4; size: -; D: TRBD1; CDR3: CASSLYRGRGKLFF; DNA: TGTGCCAGCAGTTTATACAGGGGGCGAGGAAAACTGTTTTTT
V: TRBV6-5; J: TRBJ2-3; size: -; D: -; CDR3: CASSYRQATDTQYF; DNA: TGTGCCAGCAGTTACCGGCAGGCCACAGATACGCAGTATTTT
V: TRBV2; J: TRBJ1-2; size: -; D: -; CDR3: CASSESQNYGYTF; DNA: TGTGCCAGCAGTGAGTCACAGAATTATGGCTACACCTTC
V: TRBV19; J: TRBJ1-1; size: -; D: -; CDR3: CASSPNSMNTEAFF; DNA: TGTGCCAGTAGCCCGAACAGCATGAACACTGAAGCTTTCTTT
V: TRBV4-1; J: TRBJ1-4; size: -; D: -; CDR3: CASSQGDTTNEKLFF; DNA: TGCGCCAGCAGCCAAGGGGACACAACTAATGAAAAACTGTTTTTT
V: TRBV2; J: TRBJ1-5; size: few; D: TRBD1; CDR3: CASQGGRNQPQHF; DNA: TGTGCCAGCCAAGGGGGCCGAAATCAGCCCCAGCATTTT
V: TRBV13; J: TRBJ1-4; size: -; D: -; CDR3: CASSLGGGPVKLFF; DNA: TGTGCCAGCAGCTTAGGAGGAGGGCCAGTCAAACTGTTTTTT